This T cell receptor beta chain was profiled in a study of T cell responses to AZD1222 COVID-19 vaccine (dated by TCRdb to the early 2020s). As for the study more broadly: AZD1222 recipients whose second dose came at about 4 weeks and those whose second dose came at about 12 weeks were combined into one group, since spike-specific TCR depth and breadth did not differ between the two schedules. Trial participants were enrolled into age subgroups of 18-55, 56-69 and 70-plus years, which contained about 160, 30 and 59 TCR-sequenced participants, respectively. TCR sequencing was performed for about 250 trial participants, of whom around 200 were given two doses of AZD1222 and roughly 25 were given two doses of MenACWY control vaccine.

The CDR3 regions of human TCRbeta chains were analyzed by immunosequencing. As for the authors' bioinformatics: Repertoire TCRs were matched against a reference library of SARS-CoV-2-specific TCRs generated with the MIRA antigen-specificity platform. Breadth was defined as the fraction of unique TCRs that were SARS-CoV-2-associated. Depth was defined as the fraction of total T cells that were SARS-CoV-2-associated. Each spike-specific TCR was assigned to its reactive spike region and to a CD4 or CD8 class using the MIRA data. Log10-transformed breadth and depth values were compared by one-way ANOVA with Sidak's multiple comparisons tests. Not all clones reach the TCRdb copy of this immuneACCESS table, which keeps in-frame sequences only. Checked studies attribute under half of the gap to unresolved V genes and leave the rest unexplained. V, J and clone size derive from that table, while D and trimming were established from the DNA sequence. The sample yields more than 150,000 clones; about 92% were counted once. The ten largest clonotypes hold more than 9% of the sample.

Comment on this clone: Its antigen remains undetermined. It has no much larger one-base neighbor in the sample; base qualities were not kept.

The V end loses 3 bases and the J end loses 1 base, and a stretch of 13 bases separates them. According to the germline V gene (reference sequence), CDR1 reads SGHNT and CDR2 reads YYREEE. The CDR3 spans 15 residues, from the cysteine through the phenylalanine. Only the CDR3 DNA stays, 45 bases, in frame from base 1. This sample's time point label indicates: baseline before first vaccination. Vaccinee samples were obtained from the UK trials COV001 and COV002, which included a single-blind randomized controlled phase 2/3 trial of AZD1222 (ChAdOx1 nCoV-19) in healthy adults. Trial participant PBMC samples were collected at day 0 and day 28 after the second dose for TCRbeta chain sequencing. Results and caveats for the whole study, not just this receptor: Conclusions about previously exposed vaccinees are limited because only a handful of AZD1222 recipients were SARS-CoV-2 seropositive at baseline. Most participants were white British and females outnumbered males, and the authors suggested that clonal diversity may have been underestimated. After two AZD1222 doses, both the breadth and the depth of spike-specific TCRs were significantly higher than at day 0 and than in MenACWY recipients. Reportedly, close to half of the unique spike-specific TCRs recognized epitopes lying outside the regions that are mutated in the B.1.351 and B.1.1.7 variants. The 56-69-year group was small, and its depth increase did not reach significance, likely because of low power. The vaccine-associated CD4 TCRs covered the entire spike protein, and the dominant responses fell in regions 160-218 and 743-854. Because no day 14 peak-response samples were available, the repertoires could be characterized only after the peak T cell response.

This sequence was found in an adult in good health. The sequencing used peripheral blood, collected on day 0 of AZD1222 vaccination. The chain is made from TRBV5-4 and TRBJ1-1; no D gene is confidently identified. The CDR3 reads as follows: CASSWDSRRNTEAFF. The nucleotide sequence is TGTGCCAGCAGCTGGGATTCCAGGAGGAACACTGAAGCTTTCTTT.